The subject of this entry is one T cell receptor (beta chain). Antigen: not known. V was clipped by 7 bases and J by 1 base; unmatched bases: 9. This CDR3 region has 16 residues. CDR1 MNHEY and CDR2 SMNVEV come from the germline V gene (reference sequence). The protocol was immunoSEQ multiplex PCR, while the TCRdb copy is restricted to in-frame clones and leaves out a portion. The data show 170,000 or so clones, around 85% seen once. These data originate in a study of cytomegalovirus exposure and HLA in healthy donors. Study information: The same platform used for the approximately 670 first-cohort repertoires was also used for the 120 or so validation repertoires, as a later analysis reported. Study-level findings and limits: Cytomegalovirus-associated status was assigned to roughly 160 TCR beta chains. The dataset shows that most TCR sequences were rare, while some public TCRs occurred in many donors.

The donors were part of the validation cohort of 100 to 150 subjects. That cohort was separate from the first cohort, which comprised several hundred subjects. Sequenced input: PBMCs. The clonotype was recovered from a man aged 18-30 years in good health and CMV-seropositive. V gene TRBV27 combines with J gene TRBJ2-3, with TRBD2 matching 9 bases. The CDR3, as DNA: TGTGCCAGCAATCCTATAGCGGGAGAGCGCACAGATACGCAGTATTTT. Its protein is CASNPIAGERTDTQYF.